This T cell receptor beta chain appears in the sequencing data of a study of T cell repertoires in cytomegalovirus infection. On the study more broadly: Recently identified HLA-C-restricted CMV epitopes and well-studied HLA-B-restricted CMV epitopes were used by the study. From public TCR beta signatures came an indication of both CMV infection and matching HLA type. General study points: In two of eight donors, the top clonotype was HLA-C-restricted CMV-specific. Summed frequency of public TCR beta families distinguished CMV carriers with the relevant HLA.

This clonotype was detected a few times. Its target is not known. Using its own MiXCR run on the reads, TCRdb lists one record per CDR3 protein. The sample contains approximately 120,000 distinct CDR3 sequences, 32% of which appear only once. Trimming cost V 4 bases and J 3 bases, with 16 bases left between them. The length of the CDR3 is 16 residues. Germline CDR1 is MGHRA and CDR2 is YSYEKL. The chain combines TRBV4-1 with TRBJ2-1; no clear D. The source is a human donor in good health (CMV status not recorded). Some clones in this sample may be carry-over from other donors' samples. The starting material was CD8+ T cells from cultured PBMCs, obtained from culture after CMV antigen stimulation. The CDR3 protein is CASSPPPGPIYNEQFF. DNA for the CDR3: TGCGCCAGCAGCCCCCCCCCAGGACCCATCTACAATGAGCAGTTCTTC.